What follows describes a single T cell receptor beta chain. What it binds is not known. This entry comes from a study of cytomegalovirus exposure and HLA in healthy donors. Findings and limits, study-wide: Upon later analysis, HLA-associated TCR beta chains proved more clonally expanded than other, equally common chains. TCR beta sequences reportedly predicted most subjects' HLA-A and HLA-B alleles accurately. In a later analysis, across HLA loci, associated TCR counts were highest for DRB1, lowest for HLA-C.

The primer mix had 60 Vbeta and 13 Jbeta primers. Per the original data handling: A later analysis tallied approximately 87 million unique TCR beta chains, about 9.9 million of them shared. The method was immunoSEQ multiplex PCR; TCRdb's version includes in-frame clones alone and lacks a portion of them. D and trimming come from the DNA, and the V and J calls and clone size come from that table. The sample holds 250,000 to 350,000 clones, over 70% seen once. Germline V CDR1 and CDR2: MNHEY, SMNVEV (reference sequence). CDR3 length: 13 amino acids. V lost 7 bases, J lost 6 bases, and 12 bases lay in between.

Sequencing was performed on PBMCs. The V gene is TRBV27, the J gene TRBJ2-2, with D hard to call. The clonotype was recovered from a girl aged 2 to 9 in good health and CMV-seronegative. The CDR3 region has the DNA TGTGCCAGCACCCCAGTGTTTCCCGGGGAGCTGTTTTTT. Encoded protein: CASTPVFPGELFF.